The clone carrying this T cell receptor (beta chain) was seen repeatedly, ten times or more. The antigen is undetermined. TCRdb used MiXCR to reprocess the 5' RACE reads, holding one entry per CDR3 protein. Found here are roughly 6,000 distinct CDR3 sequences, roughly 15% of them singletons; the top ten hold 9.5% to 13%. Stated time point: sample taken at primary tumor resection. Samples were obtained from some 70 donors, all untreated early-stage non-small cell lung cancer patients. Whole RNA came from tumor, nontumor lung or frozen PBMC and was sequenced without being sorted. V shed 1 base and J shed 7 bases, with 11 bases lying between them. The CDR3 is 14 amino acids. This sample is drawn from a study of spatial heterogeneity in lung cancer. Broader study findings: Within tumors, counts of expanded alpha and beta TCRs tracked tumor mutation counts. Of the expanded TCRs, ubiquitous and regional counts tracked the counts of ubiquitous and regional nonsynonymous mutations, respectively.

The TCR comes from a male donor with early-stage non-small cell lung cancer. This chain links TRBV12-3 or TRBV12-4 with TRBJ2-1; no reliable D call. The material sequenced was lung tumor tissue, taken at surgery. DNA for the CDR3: TGTGCCAGCAGTTTAGGGCAGGTTTGGAATGAGCAGTTCTTC. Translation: CASSLGQVWNEQFF.